These 20 T cell receptor beta chains came from one sample sequenced in a study of vaccination and CD4 T cells after COVID-19. With the Oncomine TCR Beta short-read assay, DNA from cultured CD4+ T cells was sequenced. TCRdb passed the PCR reads through MiXCR, listing each CDR3 protein once. The profile shows about 14,000 distinct CDR3 sequences, about 43% of them singletons. No antigens are known for them. The treatment is: roughly 11-day PBMC culture with coronavirus spike peptide pools or control peptides (ViraFEST assay). The sample was CD4+ T cells from blood, cultured in vitro. These receptors were collected from a human donor who had recovered from COVID-19.

The chain recombines TRBV7-3 with TRBJ2-2; D unresolved. Trimming removed 4 bases from V and 3 bases from J, with 3 bases in between. The CDR3 runs to 12 residues. Germline CDR1 and CDR2: SGHTA and FQGTGA. CDR3: CASSSYTGELFF. The CDR3 DNA sequence: TGTGCCAGCAGCTCATACACCGGGGAGCTGTTTTTT.

The genes are TRBV24-1 and TRBJ2-2; D could derive from TRBD1 or TRBD2 (5 bases each). V was pared by 4 bases and J by 1 base, with 9 bases between. Germline CDR1 reads KGHDR; CDR2 reads SFDVKD. The CDR3 runs to 15 residues. The DNA for the CDR3 is TGTGCCACCAGTGACCCGGGACGGAACACCGGGGAGCTGTTTTTT. As protein: CATSDPGRNTGELFF.

The chain recombines TRBV24-1 with TRBJ2-5; tentatively, D is TRBD2 (6 bases). In germline, CDR1 is KGHDR, CDR2 SFDVKD. V was trimmed by 1 base and J by 2 bases, leaving 13 bases between them. This CDR3 is built from 16 residues. Here the CDR3 reads CATSDLIFGGQETQYF. The CDR3, as DNA: TGTGCCACCAGTGATTTAATATTTGGGGGGCAAGAGACCCAGTACTTC.

This clonotype has more than one count but fewer than ten. V gene TRBV20-1 combines with J gene TRBJ2-5, with D tentatively TRBD1 (7 bases). The CDR3 length is 17 residues. Trimming shortened V by 3 bases and J by 2 bases, and 22 bases separated the two germline ends. CDR1 is DFQATT and CDR2 is SNEGSKA in the germline V gene (reference sequence). The CDR3 DNA reads TGCAGTGCTAGTTTTCGACTTCAGGGGGGTAAACAAGAGACCCAGTACTTC. It translates to CSASFRLQGGKQETQYF.

This clonotype occurred once. The chain joins TRBV5-4 to TRBJ2-2; 10 positions agree with TRBD2. V shed 5 bases, J shed 7 bases, and the junction held 17 bases outside the gene matches. The CDR3 has 18 amino acids. CDR1 SGHNT and CDR2 YYREEE come from the germline V gene (reference sequence). CDR3 in amino acids: CASREGGSSGGAHGELFF. CDR3 coding DNA: TGTGCCAGCAGAGAGGGGGGGTCGAGCGGGGGGGCCCACGGGGAGCTGTTTTTT.

A note on this clonotype: The junction does not match germline at one end; this may be a read error. The chain recombines TRBV6-2 or TRBV6-3 with TRBJ1-2, with TRBD1 matching 7 bases. CDR1 is MNHEY and CDR2 is SVGEGT in the germline V gene. CDR3 size: 16 residues. The CDR3 DNA reads TGTGCCAGCAGTTTCTCAGGGGGGCGCTTCGGGGAAGGCTGCACCTTC. Residues: CASSFSGGRFGEGCTF.

Only a few counts were recorded for this clonotype. The chain recombines TRBV6-2 or TRBV6-3 with TRBJ1-5, with TRBD1 as a possible D gene (5 bases). Germline V CDR1 and CDR2: MNHEY, SVGEGT. The CDR3 runs 16 residues. Trimming removed 0 bases at V and 3 bases at J, with 12 bases between. DNA for the CDR3: TGTGCCAGCAGTTACTCAGGAAACAGGATCAATCAGCCCCAGCATTTT. Residues: CASSYSGNRINQPQHF.

This clonotype is medium-sized. The rearrangement links TRBV28 to TRBJ1-1, with TRBD1 identical over 7 bases. The length of the CDR3 is 16 residues. Germline-derived CDR1 and CDR2 are MDHEN and SYDVKM. Unmatched junction bases numbered 7, after V lost 3 bases and J lost 0 bases. The CDR3 region is CASSLYRGYMNTEAFF. The CDR3 DNA is TGTGCCAGCAGTTTGTACAGGGGATACATGAACACTGAAGCTTTCTTT. Full variable domain (missing parts from reference TRBV28 and TRBJ1-1): DVKVTQSSRYLVKRTGEKVFLECVQDMDHENMFWYRQDPGLGLRLIYFSYDVKMKEKGDIPEGYSVSREKKERFSLILESASTNQTSMYLCASSLYRGYMNTEAFFGQGTRLTVV.

J is TRBJ1-2 and V is TRBV5-8, with TRBD1 matching over 7 bases. The germline V gene encodes CDR1 SGHTS and CDR2 YDEGEE. Unmatched junction bases numbered 15, after V lost 3 bases and J lost 4 bases. CDR3 size: 17 residues. CDR3 loop: CASSSLRDSIRSYGYTF. The DNA for the CDR3 is TGTGCCAGCAGCTCCCTCCGGGACAGTATAAGGAGCTATGGCTACACCTTC.

This clonotype was seen once. The V call is TRBV5-6, the J call TRBJ1-2, with 9 bases aligning to TRBD1. CDR3 length equals 14 residues. Germline lookup yields CDR1 SGHDT and CDR2 YYEEEE. The V segment lost 5 bases and the J segment 6 bases; nucleotides outside the gene matches: 8. The CDR3 bases are TGTGCCAGCAGGCGGGGACAGGGCTTCCATGGCTACACCTTC. The encoded protein is CASRRGQGFHGYTF.

The chain couples TRBV20-1 to TRBJ1-5, with D perhaps matching TRBD1 (5 bases). CDR3 length equals 14 residues. Germline CDR1 DFQATT, CDR2 SNEGSKA (reference sequence). With 2 bases removed from V and 2 bases from J, the gap between germline ends came to 10 bases. CDR3: CSARQGEGNQPQHF. CDR3 DNA sequence: TGCAGTGCTAGACAGGGAGAAGGCAATCAGCCCCAGCATTTT.

V is TRBV12-3 or TRBV12-4 and J is TRBJ2-5; D call uncertain. The V gene lost 5 bases and the J gene lost 1 base, with 8 bases spanning the gap. The CDR3 contains 13 residues. This CDR3 reads CASSLVGQETQYF. In DNA, the CDR3 is TGTGCCAGCAGTCTAGTTGGCCAAGAGACCCAGTACTTC.

This clonotype showed up just a few times. The chain couples TRBV6-1 to TRBJ2-2; TRBD1 matches at 9 bases. V lost 4 bases, J lost 6 bases, and 9 bases stayed unmatched. The CDR3 has 16 residues. Germline-derived CDR1 and CDR2 are MNHNS and SASEGT. CDR3 sequence: CASSARGTGHAGELFF. Written as DNA, the CDR3 is TGTGCCAGCAGTGCCAGGGGGACAGGGCACGCCGGGGAGCTGTTTTTT.

This clonotype was seen a handful of times. V is TRBV7-2 and J is TRBJ2-3; TRBD2 aligns across 13 bases. Germline CDR1 and CDR2: SGHTA and FQGNSA. Trimming at V came to 5 bases and at J to 5 bases, leaving 10 bases not matched to a gene. The CDR3 spans 17 residues. The CDR3 is CASSLYPGLAGIDTQYF. The CDR3 nucleotides read TGTGCCAGCAGCCTATACCCGGGACTAGCGGGGATAGATACGCAGTATTTT.

The chain carries TRBV6-1 and TRBJ1-2; D call uncertain. The V end lost 6 bases, the J end lost 7 bases, and 15 bases lay between the germline ends. Germline CDR1 reads MNHNS; CDR2 reads SASEGT. The length of the CDR3 is 13 residues. The chain's CDR3 is CASRDSKTSGYTF. The DNA for the CDR3 is TGTGCCAGCAGAGACTCCAAAACCTCTGGCTACACCTTC.

The CDR3: CASSLGFSNQPQHF. The DNA for the CDR3 is TGTGCCAGCAGCTTGGGGTTTAGTAATCAGCCCCAGCATTTT. The V and J genes are TRBV5-6 and TRBJ1-5, with no clear D. The length of the CDR3 is 14 residues. The V gene lost 0 bases and the J gene lost 4 bases, with 8 bases spanning the gap. The V gene's germline CDR1 is SGHDT and CDR2 YYEEEE.

V is TRBV28 and J is TRBJ1-1; D is uncertain. The ends were cut back, 8 bases at V and 8 bases at J, with 18 bases in the middle. This CDR3 is 13 amino acids long. Germline values: CDR1 MDHEN, CDR2 SYDVKM. Here the CDR3 reads CASRYPLSEEAFF. CDR3 sequence (DNA): TGTGCCAGCCGATACCCCCTCAGTGAAGAAGCTTTCTTT.

CDR3 sequence (DNA): TGCGCCAGCAGCTTGAGAGGGGGCAACACTGAAGCTTTCTTT. Translated: CASSLRGGNTEAFF. J is TRBJ1-1 and V is TRBV5-1; 7 nucleotides agree with TRBD1. CDR1 is SGHRS, CDR2 YFSETQ, per germline. The CDR3 extends over 14 amino acids. With V trimmed by 1 base and J by 2 bases, 2 bases remained unmatched.

The chain carries TRBV20-1 and TRBJ2-6; weak D call: TRBD1 (6 bases). Trimming stripped 6 bases from V and 4 bases from J, with 16 bases between. CDR3 length: 15 residues. Germline-derived CDR1 and CDR2 are DFQATT and SNEGSKA (reference sequence). The CDR3 sequence: CSAPSQGYGANVLTF. The CDR3 nucleotides are TGCAGTGCCCCGTCGCAGGGGTACGGGGCCAACGTCCTGACTTTC.

J is TRBJ1-5 and V is TRBV27; D remains ambiguous. The germline V gene encodes CDR1 MNHEY and CDR2 SMNVEV (reference sequence). Trimming stripped 2 bases from V and 3 bases from J, with 2 bases between. This CDR3 contains 12 residues. CDR3 amino acids: CASSLVNQPQHF. Here the CDR3 DNA reads TGTGCCAGCAGTTTAGTCAATCAGCCCCAGCATTTT.